The T cell receptor (beta chain) described here comes from a study of blood T cell repertoires in COVID-19. Study-level information: Spain, Italy and the United States supplied samples that represented acute and convalescent COVID-19. The analysed material was cDNA or gDNA that came from T cells, B-cell-depleted T cells, or PBMCs.

From germline, CDR1 is SNHLY and CDR2 FYNNEI. The CDR3 extends over 13 amino acids. V was pared by 7 bases and J by 8 bases, with 14 bases between. Original processing notes: Scientists estimated how many nucleated cells there were by amplifying reference gene primers. The protocol was immunoSEQ multiplex PCR, while the TCRdb copy is restricted to in-frame clones and leaves out a portion. V and J calls and clone size are those listed in that table; D and trimming were worked out from the DNA. The profile covers about 130,000 clones, with about four fifths appearing a single time and about 15% taken by the ten largest.

The clonotype originates from a woman in her forties or fifties with acute or convalescent COVID-19. This chain links TRBV2 with TRBJ1-4; D is uncertain. Sequencing was performed on peripheral blood. The CDR3 DNA reads as TGTGCCAGCAATCGGGAGCTAGGCGAAAAACTGTTTTTT. It translates to CASNRELGEKLFF.